This section outlines one TCR beta chain sequence together with its context. Its antigen remains unidentified. This record belongs to a study of CD8+CD57+ T cells in acquired aplastic anemia. Turning to the study itself: Sorted CD4+ and CD8+ cells yielded about 3 ug of DNA on average.

General study results and limits: Some 30 shared CD8+ CDR3s appeared highly expressed within patients' immunodominant clones.

The template used for profiling TCR beta VDJ and CDR3 was genomic DNA. TCRdb re-called the reads with MiXCR, one entry per CDR3 protein. Of about 250,000 distinct CDR3 sequences listed, around half were seen once; the top ten hold 7.8%. The patients chosen for sequencing had shown expansion of CD8+CD57+ cells (detected by flow cytometry). The enrolled patients all had severe acquired aplastic anemia. Untreated patients provided the blood samples, with no therapy given before sampling. CDR3 size: 16 residues. The junction had 7 bases not matched to a gene; V was cut back by 4 bases and J by 2 bases. The germline CDR1 and CDR2 sequences are LGHNA and YNFKEQ.

The clonotype originates from a human donor with aplastic anemia. The gene calls are TRBV4-2 and TRBJ2-5; 10 positions agree with TRBD1. Source material: sorted CD4+, CD8+, or CD8+CD57+ T cells (not recorded which) from PBMCs. The CDR3 protein is CASSLAGTGEQETQYF. CDR3 coding DNA: TGTGCCAGCAGCCTGGCCGGGACAGGGGAACAAGAGACCCAGTACTTC.